This TCR beta chain emerged from a study of glioma-infiltrating T cells after dendritic cell vaccination (dated by TCRdb to about 2016). For the study in its entirety: The cohort included some 15 glioblastoma patients drawn from Phase I and II dendritic cell vaccination trials, of whom 9 were newly diagnosed and 6 had recurrent disease. Each patient was given three intradermal dendritic cell vaccine injections, spaced two weeks apart, in the arm below the axilla. Survival after dendritic cell vaccination was correlated with TCR sequencing metrics, including TIL content and tumor-blood repertoire overlap. Patients received autologous tumor lysate-pulsed dendritic cell vaccination between about 2003 and 2012. The vaccine was prepared from monocyte-derived dendritic cells that were cultured for around 7 days with IL-4 and GM-CSF and then pulsed overnight with autologous tumor lysate. Tumor-infiltrating lymphocyte content was quantified and tumor and blood repertoires were compared in dendritic cell-vaccinated glioblastoma patients by deep sequencing of TCR beta CDR3 regions.

Broader findings and caveats from the paper: No direct relationship between TCR clonality and survival was found, suggesting a diverse polyclonal response may matter. After dendritic cell vaccination, a higher estimated pretreatment TIL content predicted longer time to progression and longer overall survival. The cohort was small and heterogeneous, with few patients having full blood and tumor sets and even fewer initial-recurrent tumor pairs. The TCR overlap response model with three groups was called speculative and said to need prospective validation.

Notes on this clone: The antigen it recognizes is unknown. Base qualities are not at hand, and no much larger clone is one base apart.

Patients were selected for having adequate residual fresh-frozen tumor tissue and more than two years of available survival data. An isocitrate dehydrogenase mutation was not carried by any of the glioblastoma patients, although molecular status was otherwise variable. PBMC were collected before vaccination, two weeks after the third vaccination, and at tumor progression when it occurred. Genomic DNA was extracted with the Qiagen DNeasy Blood extraction Kit. Using the immunoSEQ assay, TCRB CDR3 regions were amplified from 2 to 2.5 micrograms of genomic DNA, or from all available DNA when less than that was on hand. The multiplex PCR relied on 60 forward primers for TCR V beta segments and 13 reverse primers for J beta segments. Synthetic control templates were spiked into each sample at limiting dilution to estimate reads per starting template. The Illumina HiSeq System generated sequencing reads of 87 bp. On the study's bioinformatics: PCR and sequencing errors were removed by a nearest neighbor algorithm that merged closely related sequences. TCR overlap was measured as the percentage of unique tumor TCR beta sequences also present in the same patient's peripheral blood. TCRdb limited this immuneACCESS table to in-frame rearrangements with V and J called. A share of clones is missing; checked studies link under half to unresolved V genes, and the rest is unexplained. Clonal size and the V and J genes are those of that table, whereas D and trimming came from the DNA. Present in this sample are under 100,000 clones, approximately 87% of which were seen just once. Just under 3% of the sample is taken by the ten largest.

The germline V gene gives CDR1 as SGHTA and CDR2 as FQGTGA. Its CDR3 holds 15 amino acids, cysteine through phenylalanine. This entry keeps only the CDR3 DNA: 45 bases, framed from base 1. At the junction V is shortened by 4 bases and J by 4 bases; bases outside the gene matches: 5. Here the chain combines TRBV7-3 and TRBJ2-1, and TRBD1 aligns with 9 junction nucleotides. The origin of this receptor is a human donor with glioblastoma. This sample comprised blood, obtained before dendritic cell vaccination. The CDR3 region has the sequence CASSSQGAGYNEQFF. In nucleotides, the sequence is TGTGCCAGCAGCTCACAGGGGGCAGGGTACAATGAGCAGTTCTTC.